This paragraph covers one T cell receptor beta chain sequence. Its antigen remains unidentified. The sample is drawn from a study of T cell repertoires in cytomegalovirus infection. Study in general: Well-studied HLA-B-restricted CMV epitopes were used in the study alongside recently identified HLA-C-restricted ones. From public TCR beta signatures came an indication of both CMV infection and matching HLA type. General study points: Dominant in the ex vivo response were TCR beta clonotypes restricted by HLA-C and specific for CMV. Accumulated public TCR beta family frequency recognized individuals carrying CMV together with the relevant HLA.

This CDR3 is 16 amino acids long. The J segment lost 4 bases and the V segment lost 2 bases, leaving 8 bases of the junction unmatched. Per the germline V gene, CDR1 is SGHTA and CDR2 is FQGNSA. TCRdb reanalysed the reads using MiXCR and keeps one entry per CDR3 protein. The sample holds about 740,000 distinct CDR3 sequences, about 30% seen once. This receptor was obtained from a human donor in good health (CMV status not recorded). Some clones in this sample may be carry-over from other donors' samples. The rearrangement uses TRBV7-2 and TRBJ2-1; TRBD2 matches 7 bases. The specimen comprised cultured PBMCs, sampled from culture after CMV antigen stimulation. DNA of the CDR3: TGTGCCAGCAGCTTAACGTATAGCGGGCGATACAATGAGCAGTTCTTC. The encoded protein is CASSLTYSGRYNEQFF.